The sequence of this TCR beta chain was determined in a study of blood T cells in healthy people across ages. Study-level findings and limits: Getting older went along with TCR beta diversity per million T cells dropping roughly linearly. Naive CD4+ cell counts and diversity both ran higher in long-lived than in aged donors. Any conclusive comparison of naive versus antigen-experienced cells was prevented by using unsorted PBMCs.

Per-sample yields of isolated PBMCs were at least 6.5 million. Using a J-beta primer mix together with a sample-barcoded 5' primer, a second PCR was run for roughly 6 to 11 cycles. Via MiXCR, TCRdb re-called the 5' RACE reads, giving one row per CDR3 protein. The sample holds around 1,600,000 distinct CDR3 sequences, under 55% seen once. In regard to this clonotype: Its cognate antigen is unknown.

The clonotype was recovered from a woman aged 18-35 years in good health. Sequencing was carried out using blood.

The CDR3 loop is CSAQGHGASKNTEAFF. The CDR3 region has the DNA TGCAGTGCTCAAGGACACGGGGCCAGTAAGAACACTGAAGCTTTCTTT. V is TRBV20-1 and J is TRBJ1-1; TRBD1 might be the D (5 bases). Per germline, CDR1 DFQATT and CDR2 SNEGSKA (reference sequence). The CDR3 has 16 residues. Between the trimmed V and J ends, which lost 5 bases and 1 base, there was a span of 20 bases.